The TCR beta chain described here comes from a study of CD8+ T cells in alopecia areata (dated by TCRdb to between 2018 and 2020). In terms of the full investigation: The treated patients took part in an open-label pilot trial in which moderate-to-severe alopecia areata was treated with oral tofacitinib at 5 to 10 mg twice daily. Tofacitinib was administered for 6 to 18 months, and 6 months of follow-up off drug were then conducted to assess delayed response and recurrence. Human TCRbeta sequencing covered scalp tissue and sorted CD4+ and CD8+ peripheral blood T cells from patchy and totalis/universalis alopecia areata patients and healthy controls. The SALT score, which quantifies the percentage of affected scalp surface area, was used to measure disease severity in treated patients. Amplification of TCRbeta CDR3 regions was done by immunoSEQ multiplex PCR using 35 Vbeta forward primers and 13 Jbeta reverse primers. RNA was obtained with the PAXgene miRNA kit for fixed scalp, the miRNeasy kit for PBMCs, and the RNeasy kit for mouse skin. Biopsies were taken from tofacitinib-treated patients at baseline and again at 4 and 24 weeks into treatment, and several of those patients also had a later scalp biopsy. Clonality in the scalp was compared among normal scalp (n=4), patchy alopecia areata scalp (n=8), and alopecia totalis/universalis scalp (n=8). The study used high-throughput TCRbeta sequencing to examine T cell clonal expansion in alopecia areata, in both the C3H/HeJ mouse model and human patients. The paper's findings and limits, for the study overall: Many expanded lesional clones persisted in scalp and blood during tofacitinib treatment, which may partly explain relapse after stopping treatment. Because the treated cohort was small and included a single nonresponder, larger studies are needed to assess links between baseline CD8+ expansion and response. Compared with normal scalp, lesional scalp had higher clonality and more expanded CD8+ clones, particularly in alopecia totalis/universalis, a pattern that suggests antigenic drive. Resident alphabeta T cells in normal human skin are also sequenced, complicating scalp TCR repertoire analysis, unlike mouse skin dominated by gammadelta T cells. Shared TCR sequences between patients were less evident than in mice, which may be partly attributable to HLA diversity in the patient population. Tofacitinib significantly lowered scalp clonality and the number of expanded CD8+ clones among the top 100 scalp clones.

This clone turned up a few times. Its antigen specificity is not known. Base quality data are lacking; no much larger clone is found one base away. The library came from the immunoSEQ multiplex PCR assay. RNA was extracted from all samples and reverse transcribed into cDNA as template for TCR sequencing. SuperScript III was used for first-strand cDNA synthesis, primed with a 2:1 mix of oligo-dT and random hexamers. Amplification bias was assessed with a synthetic immune receptor repertoire, and residual bias was removed computationally. In the paper's pipeline: Raw reads were preprocessed for error removal, and CDR3 was defined according to IMGT conventions as running from the conserved cysteine to phenylalanine. Clonality was computed as 1 minus the Shannon entropy, with the entropy normalized by log2 of the number of productive unique TCRs. Scalp TCRbeta sequences were cross-referenced with sorted blood CD4 and CD8 repertoires so that the CD4 or CD8 identity of scalp clones could be inferred. This is the immuneACCESS table as TCRdb keeps it, with only in-frame sequences that have V and J called. A part of the clones is gone; compared with another copy, unresolved V genes explain less than half, and the rest is unexplained. D and trimming were read from the DNA, whereas the V and J calls and clone size are those reported in that table. The sample profile shows some 180,000 clones; 51% of them were found once. The top ten clonotypes cover 10% of the sample.

A distance of 18 bases separates the germline ends of V and J, which lose 5 bases and 4 bases respectively. CDR1 and CDR2 are read off the germline V gene as SGHAT and FQNNGV. From the cysteine through the phenylalanine, the CDR3 covers 15 amino acids. Of the read, only the CDR3 DNA is kept; its 45 bases are in frame from base 1. The sample's treatment or condition label is to be understood as: oral pan-JAK inhibitor, 5-10 mg twice daily. From alopecia areata patients, peripheral blood was collected along with lesional scalp punch biopsies. PBMCs were isolated by density centrifugation and stained for CD3, CD4 and CD8, after which CD4+ and CD8+ T cells were sorted on a FACSAria.

Sequences were derived from CD8+ T cells sorted from blood, sampled around week 54, from a patient treated with tofacitinib. The origin of this receptor is a human donor with alopecia areata. The rearrangement joined TRBV11-2 to TRBJ2-7; 5 matching bases give a weak D call of TRBD2. The DNA sequence is TGTGCCAGCAGCCCCATCAGCGGAGTAGTATACGAGCAGTACTTC. Translated, it gives CASSPISGVVYEQYF.